Each of the 25 T cell receptor beta chains below was sequenced from the same sample in a study of blood T cell repertoires in COVID-19. The method was immunoSEQ multiplex PCR; TCRdb's version includes in-frame clones alone and lacks a portion of them. The sample consists of around 190,000 clones, roughly four fifths of them appearing once. The sample taken for sequencing was peripheral blood. These receptors all come from a woman in her seventies with COVID-19, enrolled during active disease.

The chain couples TRBV6-6 to TRBJ2-4, with no clear D. The CDR3 totals 16 residues. The ends were cut back, 1 base at V and 1 base at J, with 11 bases in the middle. Per the germline V gene, CDR1 is MNHNY and CDR2 is SVGAGI (reference sequence). CDR3 DNA: TGTGCCAGCAGTTACTTCCTAGGTCCCGCCAAAAACATTCAGTACTTC. Its protein is CASSYFLGPAKNIQYF.

CDR3 nucleotides: TGTGCCACCAGTGACAGGGGGCGGAACTATGGCTACACCTTC. Amino acids: CATSDRGRNYGYTF. This sequence joins TRBV24-1 and TRBJ1-2; 8 nucleotides align to TRBD1. Germline V gene data show CDR1 as KGHDR and CDR2 as SFDVKD. The CDR3 has 14 residues. Trimming cost V 4 bases and J 2 bases; bases outside gene matches: 2.

This clone appeared many times. V usage is TRBV27 and J usage is TRBJ2-1, with D tentatively TRBD2 (6 bases). The CDR3 totals 14 residues. V was cut by 2 bases and J by 3 bases, with 8 bases left in between. Germline values: CDR1 MNHEY, CDR2 SMNVEV (reference sequence). The CDR3 nucleotides read TGTGCCAGCAGTTTAGGAGCGGGCTACAATGAGCAGTTCTTC. It codes for CASSLGAGYNEQFF.

Concerning this clone itself: This could be a read error, since a much larger clone is one nucleotide away. The CDR3: CASSLAGGYNEQFF. The CDR3, as DNA: TGTGCCAGCAGTTTAGCGGGAGGGTACAATGAGCAGTTCTTC. The chain uses TRBV28 and TRBJ2-1; 9 bases align to TRBD2. This CDR3 comprises 14 residues. Per the germline V gene, CDR1 is MDHEN and CDR2 is SYDVKM. V shed 2 bases and J 4 bases; nucleotides not matched to a gene: 0.

The V gene is TRBV27, the J gene TRBJ2-6, with 8 bases matching TRBD1. Germline loops: CDR1 MNHEY, CDR2 SMNVEV (reference sequence). V shed 7 bases and J 0 bases; nucleotides not matched to a gene: 5. There are 16 residues in the CDR3. CDR3 amino acids: CASNPRGLSGANVLTF. Written as DNA, the CDR3 is TGTGCCAGCAACCCCAGGGGGCTCTCTGGGGCCAACGTCCTGACTTTC.

The chain has TRBV6-2 or TRBV6-3 and TRBJ1-1; 7 bases are a match to TRBD1. V shed 2 bases, J shed 6 bases, and the junction held 21 bases outside the gene matches. The V gene's germline CDR1 is MNHEY and CDR2 SVGEGT. There are 19 residues in the CDR3. The CDR3 nucleotides read TGTGCCAGCAGTTACCAACCCCATACCCCCGTGAGGGGGCGATCTGAAGCTTTCTTT. Encoded protein: CASSYQPHTPVRGRSEAFF.

The V call is TRBV2, the J call TRBJ2-2; D uncertain. The germline gives CDR1 SNHLY, CDR2 FYNNEI. The CDR3 is 14 amino acids. V lost 7 bases and J 1 base, leaving 10 bases between the germline ends. The CDR3 DNA reads TGTGCCAGCAAACTTCTCGGGAACACCGGGGAGCTGTTTTTT. This encodes CASKLLGNTGELFF.

This clone appeared once. The V gene is TRBV6-6, the J gene TRBJ1-1; the D gene is possibly TRBD1 (6 bases). The germline CDR1 and CDR2 sequences are MNHNY and SVGAGI (reference sequence). Trimming took off 6 bases at V and 6 bases at J, with 17 bases between the two ends. The CDR3 totals 14 residues. CDR3 nucleotides: TGTGCCAGCAGGTCCAGGGGCCCAATTTCTGAAGCTTTCTTT. Translation gives CASRSRGPISEAFF.

This clone was recorded only once. The chain carries TRBV28 and TRBJ2-1, with TRBD1 matching 10 bases. Per the germline V gene, CDR1 is MDHEN and CDR2 is SYDVKM. There are 16 residues in the CDR3. J gave up 4 bases and V 7 bases, and 10 bases lay outside the gene matches. CDR3 sequence: CASKPPRTGGYNEQFF. CDR3 DNA sequence: TGTGCCAGCAAGCCGCCCCGGACAGGGGGATACAATGAGCAGTTCTTC.

This chain joins TRBV5-1 and TRBJ2-4; 7 nucleotides match TRBD2. The germline CDR1 and CDR2 sequences are SGHRS and YFSETQ. The length of the CDR3 is 20 residues. Losses at the gene ends were 4 bases for V and 2 bases for J; bases not matched to a gene: 21. The CDR3 is CASSPHNGGGGLPSKNIQYF. CDR3 DNA: TGCGCCAGCAGCCCCCACAATGGGGGGGGAGGGTTACCCTCCAAAAACATTCAGTACTTC.

The genes are TRBV7-9 and TRBJ1-1, with D unclear. This CDR3 spans 14 amino acids. Germline values: CDR1 SEHNR, CDR2 FQNEAQ (reference sequence). V was trimmed by 5 bases and J by 6 bases, leaving 16 bases between them. The CDR3 region is CASSRREGSAEAFF. The CDR3 nucleotides are TGTGCCAGCAGCCGACGAGAGGGTAGCGCTGAAGCTTTCTTT.

V usage is TRBV28 and J usage is TRBJ1-2; D is uncertain. Trimming shortened V by 5 bases and J by 2 bases, and 6 bases separated the two germline ends. Germline assignment: CDR1 MDHEN and CDR2 SYDVKM. There are 12 residues in the CDR3. CDR3 protein: CASSEANYGYTF. The DNA of the CDR3 is TGTGCCAGCAGTGAAGCGAACTATGGCTACACCTTC.

The rearrangement joins TRBV18 to TRBJ2-1; the match to TRBD2 covers 11 bases. The CDR3 length is 16 residues. V lost 4 bases, J lost 7 bases, and 9 bases stayed unmatched. Germline CDR1 is KGHSH and CDR2 is LQKENI. CDR3 in DNA: TGTGCCAGCTCACTAAACCCTTCTAGCGGGAGGAATGAGCAGTTCTTC. It is translated as CASSLNPSSGRNEQFF.

V usage is TRBV9 and J usage is TRBJ2-1; D ambiguous. This CDR3 has 14 residues. V lost 5 bases to trimming and J lost 2 bases, with 11 bases between them. Germline assignment: CDR1 SGDLS and CDR2 YYNGEE. The CDR3 is CASSRGSTYNEQFF. The CDR3 nucleotides are TGTGCCAGCAGTCGAGGAAGCACCTACAATGAGCAGTTCTTC. Complete variable domain (other parts from reference TRBV9 and TRBJ2-1): DSGVTQTPKHLITATGQRVTLRCSPRSGDLSVYWYQQSLDQGLQFLIQYYNGEERAKGNILERFSAQQFPDLHSELNLSSLELGDSALYFCASSRGSTYNEQFFGPGTRLTVL.

Many counts were recorded for this clone. Other DNA sequences of this sample code for an identical CDR3. The chain uses TRBV5-4 and TRBJ2-7; TRBD2 matches at 10 bases. V shed 2 bases and J 2 bases; nucleotides not matched to a gene: 4. Germline assignment: CDR1 SGHNT and CDR2 YYREEE (reference sequence). The CDR3 is made up of 15 amino acids. The CDR3 DNA follows: TGTGCCAGCAGCTTATCCGGGACTAGCGCCTACGAGCAGTACTTC. This sequence encodes CASSLSGTSAYEQYF. Drawing the rest from reference TRBV5-4 and TRBJ2-7, the complete variable domain is ETGVTQSPTHLIKTRGQQVTLRCSSQSGHNTVSWYQQALGQGPQFIFQYYREEENGRGNFPPRFSGLQFPNYSSELNVNALELDDSALYLCASSLSGTSAYEQYFGPGTRLTVT.

Written as DNA, the CDR3 is TGTGCCAGCAGTTTATGCGAGACATGCGAGCAGTTCTTC. This codes for CASSLCETCEQFF. The rearrangement links TRBV28 to TRBJ2-1; D unclear. The CDR3 is 13 amino acids. The germline V gene encodes CDR1 MDHEN and CDR2 SYDVKM. The V end lost 0 bases, the J end lost 10 bases, and 10 bases lay between the germline ends. Drawing the rest from reference TRBV28 and TRBJ2-1, the complete variable domain is DVKVTQSSRYLVKRTGEKVFLECVQDMDHENMFWYRQDPGLGLRLIYFSYDVKMKEKGDIPEGYSVSREKKERFSLILESASTNQTSMYLCASSLCETCEQFFGPGTRLTVL.

The genes are TRBV29-1 and TRBJ2-1; a weak D match, TRBD2 (7 bases). V was trimmed by 5 bases and J by 8 bases, leaving 16 bases between them. CDR3 length equals 13 residues. Germline lookup yields CDR1 SQVTM and CDR2 ANQGSEA. CDR3: CSVTRGGVYEQFF. The CDR3 nucleotides read TGCAGCGTTACCAGAGGGGGGGTATATGAGCAGTTCTTC.

V usage is TRBV4-3 and J usage is TRBJ2-7; TRBD2 matches at 13 bases. Germline V lookup: CDR1 LGHNA, CDR2 YSLEER. The CDR3 spans 16 residues. J lost 2 bases, V lost 3 bases, and 4 bases had no gene match. The CDR3 DNA is TGCGCCAGCAGCCAGGGGACTAGCGGGAACCCCTACGAGCAGTACTTC. As protein: CASSQGTSGNPYEQYF.

The chain links TRBV11-2 to TRBJ2-7; tentative D call: TRBD1 (5 bases). From germline, CDR1 is SGHAT and CDR2 FQNNGV. The CDR3 loop spans 13 amino acids. The V gene lost 5 bases and the J gene lost 3 bases, with 11 bases spanning the gap. The CDR3 protein is CASSPQVYYEQYF. The CDR3 coding sequence is TGTGCCAGCAGCCCACAGGTTTACTACGAGCAGTACTTC.

V is TRBV9 and J is TRBJ2-7; TRBD2 aligns across 7 bases. CDR3 length: 13 amino acids. After removal of 2 bases from V and 2 bases from J, the junction contained 1 base not matched to a gene. Germline V gene sequence: CDR1 SGDLS, CDR2 YYNGEE. The CDR3 DNA is TGTGCCAGCAGCGTTACTAGCGCCTACGAGCAGTACTTC. It codes for CASSVTSAYEQYF.

The CDR3: CASSLQGASNEQYF. For the CDR3, the DNA is TGTGCCAGTAGCTTACAGGGGGCGTCCAACGAGCAGTACTTC. The gene calls are TRBV19 and TRBJ2-7; 9 bases align to TRBD1. Per germline, CDR1 LNHDA and CDR2 SQIVND (reference sequence). The CDR3 is 14 amino acids. J gave up 5 bases and V 6 bases, and 8 bases lay outside the gene matches.

V is TRBV6-2 or TRBV6-3 and J is TRBJ2-3; 10 nucleotides line up with TRBD2. The CDR3 has 17 residues. The germline gives CDR1 MNHEY, CDR2 SVGEGT. The V gene end was trimmed by 7 bases and the J gene end by 5 bases; junction bases not matched to a gene: 15. CDR3 DNA sequence: TGTGCCAGCACCCCCCGAGGGCTAGCGGGAGTGGTAGATACGCAGTATTTT. Translating it yields CASTPRGLAGVVDTQYF.

On this clone itself: This sample includes further DNA sequences coding for the same CDR3. The chain carries TRBV28 and TRBJ2-5; D is ambiguous. Germline CDR1 is MDHEN and CDR2 is SYDVKM. Trimming took off 2 bases at V and 5 bases at J, with 6 bases between the two ends. The CDR3 covers 12 residues. The CDR3 DNA is TGTGCCAGCAGTTTAATCCGGGAGACCCAGTACTTC. It codes for CASSLIRETQYF.

V and J are TRBV5-8 and TRBJ2-1, with D perhaps matching TRBD2 (6 bases). The CDR3 sequence is 14 residues long. Germline V gives CDR1 SGHTS, CDR2 YDEGEE. V dropped 3 bases and J dropped 3 bases, with 10 bases sitting between them. The CDR3 region has the DNA TGTGCCAGCAGCTATGGACTATTCTACAATGAGCAGTTCTTC. Translation gives CASSYGLFYNEQFF. The variable domain in full, completed from reference TRBV5-8 and TRBJ2-1, reads EAGVTQSPTHLIKTRGQQATLRCSPISGHTSVYWYQQALGLGLQFLLWYDEGEERNRGNFPPRFSGRQFPNYSSELNVNALELEDSALYLCASSYGLFYNEQFFGPGTRLTVL.

The chain couples TRBV10-3 to TRBJ2-1; 13 positions match TRBD2. Germline CDR1 is ENHRY and CDR2 is SYGVKD. This CDR3 is 17 amino acids long. Trimming at V came to 6 bases and at J to 4 bases, leaving 9 bases not matched to a gene. The CDR3 reads CAIRSSQGLAGYNEQFF. Written as DNA, the CDR3 is TGTGCCATCAGGAGTTCCCAGGGACTAGCGGGGTACAATGAGCAGTTCTTC.